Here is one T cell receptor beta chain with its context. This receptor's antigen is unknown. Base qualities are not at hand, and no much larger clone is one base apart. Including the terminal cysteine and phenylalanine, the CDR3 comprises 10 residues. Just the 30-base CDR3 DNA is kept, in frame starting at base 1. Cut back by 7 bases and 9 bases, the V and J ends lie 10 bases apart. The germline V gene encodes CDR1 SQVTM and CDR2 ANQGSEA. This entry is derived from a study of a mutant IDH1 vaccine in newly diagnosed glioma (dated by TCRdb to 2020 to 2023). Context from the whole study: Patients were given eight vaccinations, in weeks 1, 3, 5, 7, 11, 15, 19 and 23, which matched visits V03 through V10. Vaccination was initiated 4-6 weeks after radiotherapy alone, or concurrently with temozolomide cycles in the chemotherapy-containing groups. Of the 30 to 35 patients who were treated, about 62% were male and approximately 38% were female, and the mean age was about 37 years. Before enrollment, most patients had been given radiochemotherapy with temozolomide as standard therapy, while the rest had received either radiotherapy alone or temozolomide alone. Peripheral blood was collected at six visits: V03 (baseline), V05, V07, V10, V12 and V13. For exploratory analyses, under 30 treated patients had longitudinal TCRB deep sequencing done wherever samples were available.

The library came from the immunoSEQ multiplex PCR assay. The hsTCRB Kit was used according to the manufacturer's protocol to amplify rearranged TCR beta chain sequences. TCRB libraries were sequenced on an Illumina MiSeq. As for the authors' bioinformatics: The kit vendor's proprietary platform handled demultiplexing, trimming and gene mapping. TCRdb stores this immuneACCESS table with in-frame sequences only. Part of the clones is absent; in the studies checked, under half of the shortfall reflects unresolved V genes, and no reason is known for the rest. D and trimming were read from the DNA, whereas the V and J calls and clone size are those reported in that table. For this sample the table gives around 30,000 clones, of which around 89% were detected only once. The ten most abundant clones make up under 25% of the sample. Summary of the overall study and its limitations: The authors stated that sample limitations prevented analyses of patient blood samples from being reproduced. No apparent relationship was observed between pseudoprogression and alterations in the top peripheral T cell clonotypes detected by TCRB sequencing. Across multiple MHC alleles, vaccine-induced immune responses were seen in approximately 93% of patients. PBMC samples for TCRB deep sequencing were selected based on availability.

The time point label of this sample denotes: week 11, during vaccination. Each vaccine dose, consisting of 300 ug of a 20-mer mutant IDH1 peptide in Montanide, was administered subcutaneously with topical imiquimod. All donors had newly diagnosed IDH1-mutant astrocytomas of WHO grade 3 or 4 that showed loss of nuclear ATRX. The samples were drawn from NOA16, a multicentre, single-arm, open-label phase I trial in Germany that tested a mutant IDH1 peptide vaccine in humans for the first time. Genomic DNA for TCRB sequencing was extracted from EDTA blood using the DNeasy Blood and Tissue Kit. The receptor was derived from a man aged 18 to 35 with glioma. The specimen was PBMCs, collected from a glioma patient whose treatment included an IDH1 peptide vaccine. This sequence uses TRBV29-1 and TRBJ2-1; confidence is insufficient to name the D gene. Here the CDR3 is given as CSAVKGEQFF. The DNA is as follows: TGCAGCGCAGTAAAGGGTGAGCAGTTCTTC.